This T cell receptor beta chain was sequenced during a study of cytomegalovirus exposure and HLA in healthy donors. The PCR contained 60 Vbeta and 13 Jbeta primers. Profiling relied on immunoSEQ multiplex PCR, and the TCRdb table lists in-frame clones only, not all of them. The profile shows about 100,000 clones, less than 80% of them singletons. The CDR3 extends over 17 amino acids. In germline, CDR1 is MNHEY, CDR2 SMNVEV (reference sequence). V dropped 0 bases and J dropped 2 bases, with 16 bases sitting between them. The material sequenced was PBMCs. The clonotype was recovered from a man aged 40-50 years in good health and CMV-seronegative. The chain recombines TRBV27 with TRBJ1-1; possible D gene TRBD1, 5 bases. CDR3 region: CASSLSIGGGFNTEAFF. DNA for the CDR3: TGTGCCAGCAGTTTATCGATCGGGGGGGGGTTTAACACTGAAGCTTTCTTT.